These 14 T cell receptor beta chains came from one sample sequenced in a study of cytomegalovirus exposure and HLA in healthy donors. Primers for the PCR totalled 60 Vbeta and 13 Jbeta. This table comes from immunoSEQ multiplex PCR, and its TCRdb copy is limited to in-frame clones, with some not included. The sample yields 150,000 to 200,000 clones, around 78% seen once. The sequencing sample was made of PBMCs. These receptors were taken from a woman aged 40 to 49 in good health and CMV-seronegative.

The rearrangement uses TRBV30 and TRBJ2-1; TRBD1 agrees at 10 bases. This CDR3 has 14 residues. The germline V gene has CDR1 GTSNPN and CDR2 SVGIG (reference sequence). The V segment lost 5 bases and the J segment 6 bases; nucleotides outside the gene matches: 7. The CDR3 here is CAWDWDRGFNEQFF. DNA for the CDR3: TGTGCCTGGGATTGGGACAGGGGTTTCAATGAGCAGTTCTTC.

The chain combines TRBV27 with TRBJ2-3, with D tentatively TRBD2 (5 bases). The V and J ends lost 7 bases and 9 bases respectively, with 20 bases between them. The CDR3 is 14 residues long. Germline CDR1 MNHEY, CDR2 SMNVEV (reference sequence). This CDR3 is CASTLRGSSVTQYF. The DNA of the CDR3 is TGTGCCAGCACCCTTAGAGGGTCGAGTGTGACGCAGTATTTT.

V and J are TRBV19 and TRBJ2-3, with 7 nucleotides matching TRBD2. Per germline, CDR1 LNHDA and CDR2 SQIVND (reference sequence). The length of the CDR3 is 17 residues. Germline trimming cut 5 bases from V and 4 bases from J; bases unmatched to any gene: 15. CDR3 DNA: TGTGCCAGTAGTCTGAGGGAGGGCCCAGGGTACCCAGATACGCAGTATTTT. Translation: CASSLREGPGYPDTQYF.

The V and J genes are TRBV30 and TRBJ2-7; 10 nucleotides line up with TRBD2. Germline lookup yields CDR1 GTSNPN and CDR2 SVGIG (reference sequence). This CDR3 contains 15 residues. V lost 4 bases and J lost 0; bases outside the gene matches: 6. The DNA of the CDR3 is TGTGCCTGGACCCCCGGGACTAGCGCCTCCTACGAGCAGTACTTC. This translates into CAWTPGTSASYEQYF.

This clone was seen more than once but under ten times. In DNA, the CDR3 is TGTGCCAGCAGTTTTCCACTAGCGGGAGGGACAGATACGCAGTATTTT. This gives the protein CASSFPLAGGTDTQYF. The chain uses TRBV28 and TRBJ2-3; 13 bases align to TRBD2. The V segment lost 3 bases and the J segment 3 bases; nucleotides outside the gene matches: 3. Germline V lookup: CDR1 MDHEN, CDR2 SYDVKM. The CDR3 is 16 amino acids. Full variable domain (outside the CDR3, taken from reference TRBV28 and TRBJ2-3): DVKVTQSSRYLVKRTGEKVFLECVQDMDHENMFWYRQDPGLGLRLIYFSYDVKMKEKGDIPEGYSVSREKKERFSLILESASTNQTSMYLCASSFPLAGGTDTQYFGPGTRLTVL.

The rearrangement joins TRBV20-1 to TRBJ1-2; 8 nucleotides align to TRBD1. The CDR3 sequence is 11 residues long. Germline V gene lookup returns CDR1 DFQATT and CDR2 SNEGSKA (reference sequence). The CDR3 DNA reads TGCAGCCCGACAGGGGACTATGGCTACACCTTC. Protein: CSPTGDYGYTF.

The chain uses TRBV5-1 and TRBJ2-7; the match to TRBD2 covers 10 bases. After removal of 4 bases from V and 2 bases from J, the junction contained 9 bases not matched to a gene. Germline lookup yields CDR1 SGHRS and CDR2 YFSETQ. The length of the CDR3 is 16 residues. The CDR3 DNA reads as TGCGCCAGCAGCCCTACCTGGACTAGCGGAGCCTACGAGCAGTACTTC. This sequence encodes CASSPTWTSGAYEQYF.

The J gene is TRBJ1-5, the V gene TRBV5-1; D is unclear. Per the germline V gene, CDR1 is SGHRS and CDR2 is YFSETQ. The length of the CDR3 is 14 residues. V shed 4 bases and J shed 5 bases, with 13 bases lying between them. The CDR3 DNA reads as TGCGCCAGCAGCGGCGGGGAAAGAGATCAGCCCCAGCATTTT. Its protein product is CASSGGERDQPQHF.

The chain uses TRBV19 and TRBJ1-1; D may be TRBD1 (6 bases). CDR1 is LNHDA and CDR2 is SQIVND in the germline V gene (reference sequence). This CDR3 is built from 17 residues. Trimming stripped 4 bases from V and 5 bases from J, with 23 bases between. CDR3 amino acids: CASSRLRGSEGSTEAFF. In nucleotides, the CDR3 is TGTGCCAGTAGTAGGTTAAGGGGGAGTGAAGGGAGTACTGAAGCTTTCTTT.

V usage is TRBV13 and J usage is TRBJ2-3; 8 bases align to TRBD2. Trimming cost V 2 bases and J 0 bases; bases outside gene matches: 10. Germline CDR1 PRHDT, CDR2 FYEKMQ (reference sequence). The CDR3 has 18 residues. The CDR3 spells CASSLRLAGATSTDTQYF. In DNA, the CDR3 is TGTGCCAGCAGCTTAAGGCTAGCGGGCGCCACTAGCACAGATACGCAGTATTTT.

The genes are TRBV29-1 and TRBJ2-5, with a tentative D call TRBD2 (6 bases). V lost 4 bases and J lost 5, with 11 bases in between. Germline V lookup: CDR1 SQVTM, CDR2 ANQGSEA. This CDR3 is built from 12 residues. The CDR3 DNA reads TGCAGCGTTGGTGGAGGGAGGGAGACCCAGTACTTC. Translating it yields CSVGGGRETQYF.

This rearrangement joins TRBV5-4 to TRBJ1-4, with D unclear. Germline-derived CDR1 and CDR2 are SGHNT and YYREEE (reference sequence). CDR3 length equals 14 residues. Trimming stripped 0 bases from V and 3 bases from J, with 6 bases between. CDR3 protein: CASSLGAANEKLFF. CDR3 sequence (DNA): TGTGCCAGCAGCTTGGGGGCAGCTAATGAAAAACTGTTTTTT.

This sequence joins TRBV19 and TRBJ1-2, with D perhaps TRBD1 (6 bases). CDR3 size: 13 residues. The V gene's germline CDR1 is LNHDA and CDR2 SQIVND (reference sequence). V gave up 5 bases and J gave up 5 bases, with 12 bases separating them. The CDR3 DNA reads TGTGCCAGTAGTGGCGGGGGCTCGTATGGCTACACCTTC. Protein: CASSGGGSYGYTF.

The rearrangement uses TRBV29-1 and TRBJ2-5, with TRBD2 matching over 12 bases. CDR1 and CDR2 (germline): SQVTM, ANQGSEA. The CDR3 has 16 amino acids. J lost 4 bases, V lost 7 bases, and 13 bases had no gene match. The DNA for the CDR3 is TGCAGCGCCTCCTTGACTAGCGGGAGTAAGCGAGAGACCCAGTACTTC. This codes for CSASLTSGSKRETQYF.